The 26 T cell receptor beta chains below were found in one sample sequenced in a study of vaccination and CD4 T cells after COVID-19. The treatment here: approximately nine-day PBMC culture with coronavirus spike peptide pools or control peptides (ViraFEST assay). Antigens of these TCRs are unknown. At the Johns Hopkins FTIC core, DNA taken from cultured CD4+ T cells was sequenced by way of the Oncomine TCR Beta short-read assay. TCRdb re-derived calls from the PCR reads in MiXCR, one entry per CDR3 protein. The sample lists several thousand distinct CDR3 sequences, 25% occurring once. Specimen: CD4+ T cells from blood, cultured in vitro, collected after SARS-CoV-2 vaccination. The receptors here all came from a human donor who had recovered from COVID-19.

This clonotype was detected a few times. The chain combines TRBV2 with TRBJ2-1; the D gene is possibly TRBD1 (6 bases). Germline CDR1 and CDR2: SNHLY and FYNNEI. The CDR3 is made up of 15 amino acids. Trimming removed 4 bases from V and 2 bases from J, with 12 bases in between. The CDR3 sequence: CASSGAQGTYNEQFF. The CDR3 DNA reads TGTGCCAGCAGTGGGGCACAGGGCACCTACAATGAGCAGTTCTTC.

This rearrangement joins TRBV6-2 or TRBV6-3 to TRBJ1-1; 7 nucleotides line up with TRBD1. The V gene's germline CDR1 is MNHEY and CDR2 SVGEGT. The trim removed 6 bases at V and 4 bases at J, leaving 5 bases unmatched. This CDR3 has 13 amino acids. This CDR3 is CASRPNRGTEAFF. The CDR3 region has the DNA TGTGCCAGCAGACCAAACAGGGGCACTGAAGCTTTCTTT.

The V and J genes are TRBV11-3 and TRBJ2-3; the D is unclear. V lost 5 bases, J lost 5 bases, and 11 bases lay in between. Germline V gene lookup returns CDR1 SGHNT and CDR2 YENEEA. This CDR3 is built from 13 residues. CDR3 sequence (DNA): TGTGCCAGCAGCATCGGACGGCAAGATACGCAGTATTTT. Amino acid sequence: CASSIGRQDTQYF.

This clonotype was counted a few times. The CDR3 spells CASPGAQFF. The CDR3, as DNA: TGTGCCAGCCCGGGGGCGCAGTTCTTC. The chain recombines TRBV7-9 with TRBJ2-1; the D call may be TRBD1 or TRBD2 (6 bases each). The CDR3 runs to 9 residues. Germline values: CDR1 SEHNR, CDR2 FQNEAQ (reference sequence). Trimming removed 8 bases from V and 12 bases from J, with 8 bases in between. The full variable domain, with the rest looked up from reference TRBV7-9 and TRBJ2-1, is DTGVSQNPRHKITKRGQNVTFRCDPISEHNRLYWYRQTLGQGPEFLTYFQNEAQLEKSRLLSDRFSAERPKGSFSTLEIQRTEQGDSAMYLCASPGAQFFGPGTRLTVL.

The table lists this clonotype with a count of one. The rearrangement uses TRBV6-5 and TRBJ2-7; D remains ambiguous. Trimming pared 0 bases from V and 4 bases from J, leaving 10 bases between. The CDR3 runs to 14 residues. CDR1 is MNHEY, CDR2 SVGAGI, per germline. The CDR3 DNA reads as TGTGCCAGCAGTTACTCGCACACAAAATACGAGCAGTACTTC. This sequence encodes CASSYSHTKYEQYF.

Within the sample, this clonotype is medium-sized (0.01 to 0.1%). The rearrangement uses TRBV27 and TRBJ2-7; possibly TRBD2 for D (6 bases). CDR1 is MNHEY and CDR2 is SMNVEV in the germline V gene (reference sequence). This CDR3 is 13 amino acids long. The V and J ends lost 8 bases and 6 bases respectively, with 17 bases between them. The CDR3 sequence: CASLTWGTGEQYF. The CDR3 nucleotides read TGTGCCAGCCTTACATGGGGGACTGGCGAGCAGTACTTC.

The chain is built from TRBV4-2 and TRBJ2-5, with D unresolved. CDR3 size: 14 residues. Germline V CDR1 and CDR2: LGHNA, YNFKEQ. The V end was cut by 0 bases, the J end by 4 bases, with 9 bases between. CDR3 protein: CASSQDSSRETQYF. CDR3 bases: TGTGCCAGCAGCCAAGATAGTAGCCGAGAGACCCAGTACTTC.

This clonotype was counted once. J is TRBJ1-1 and V is TRBV2; D not certain. The CDR3 length is 13 residues. V lost 4 bases to trimming and J lost 1 base, with 7 bases between them. Germline V lookup: CDR1 SNHLY, CDR2 FYNNEI. CDR3 region: CASSVGANTEAFF. The CDR3 region has the DNA TGTGCCAGCAGTGTCGGAGCGAACACTGAAGCTTTCTTT.

The V and J genes are TRBV6-2 or TRBV6-3 and TRBJ2-2, with 7 bases aligning to TRBD2. This CDR3 region has 14 residues. Germline loops: CDR1 MNHEY, CDR2 SVGEGT. Trimming took 8 bases from V and 5 from J; bases not matched to a gene: 8. The CDR3 spells CASGLLGGTGELFF. CDR3 nucleotides: TGTGCCAGCGGCCTTCTGGGGGGGACCGGGGAGCTGTTTTTT.

By share, this clonotype counts as large. This sequence joins TRBV20-1 and TRBJ1-6; tentative D call: TRBD1 (5 bases). The CDR3 loop spans 13 amino acids. The germline V gene encodes CDR1 DFQATT and CDR2 SNEGSKA (reference sequence). The V gene lost 1 base and the J gene lost 7 bases, with 8 bases spanning the gap. The CDR3 sequence: CSARVGGNSPLHF. The CDR3 nucleotides read TGCAGTGCTAGAGTGGGGGGAAATTCACCCCTCCACTTT.

This clonotype was seen only a few times. The V and J genes are TRBV7-2 and TRBJ1-2; D is ambiguous. V shed 1 base and J shed 11 bases, with 17 bases lying between them. Germline-derived CDR1 and CDR2 are SGHTA and FQGNSA. This CDR3 spans 14 amino acids. CDR3 residues: CASSLVRDPGVYTF. As DNA, the CDR3 is TGTGCCAGCAGCTTAGTCCGCGACCCGGGTGTGTACACCTTC.

V gene TRBV7-2 combines with J gene TRBJ2-3; unclear D gene. V lost 5 bases to trimming and J lost 0 bases, with 9 bases between them. This CDR3 contains 14 residues. Germline V gene data show CDR1 as SGHTA and CDR2 as FQGNSA. The chain's CDR3 is CASSPILSTDTQYF. CDR3 bases: TGTGCCAGCAGCCCAATTCTTAGCACAGATACGCAGTATTTT.

The chain combines TRBV6-1 with TRBJ1-1; 9 positions match TRBD1. This CDR3 spans 15 amino acids. Germline assignment: CDR1 MNHNS and CDR2 SASEGT. With V trimmed by 6 bases and J by 2 bases, 7 bases remained unmatched. The CDR3 DNA follows: TGTGCCAGCAGGTTGACAGGGGGGGCCAACACTGAAGCTTTCTTT. Residues: CASRLTGGANTEAFF.

This clonotype was counted between two and nine times. The rearrangement uses TRBV7-2 and TRBJ1-1, with D perhaps TRBD1 (5 bases). Per germline, CDR1 SGHTA and CDR2 FQGNSA. V dropped 0 bases and J dropped 6 bases, with 11 bases sitting between them. CDR3 size: 14 residues. The CDR3 protein is CASSLAAGSSEAFF. The CDR3 region has the DNA TGTGCCAGCAGCTTAGCGGCAGGGTCCTCTGAAGCTTTCTTT.

This rearrangement joins TRBV28 to TRBJ2-7; D possibly matches TRBD1 or TRBD2 (5 bases each). Trimming pared 5 bases from V and 0 bases from J, leaving 11 bases between. This CDR3 spans 14 amino acids. Germline CDR1 MDHEN, CDR2 SYDVKM. The CDR3 DNA reads as TGTGCCAGCAGTCACCCAGGGACCTCCTACGAGCAGTACTTC. It codes for CASSHPGTSYEQYF.

In this sample, this clonotype is large (0.1 to 1%). This chain uses TRBV7-2 with TRBJ2-7; 14 bases fit TRBD2. The CDR3 runs to 14 residues. Germline CDR1 and CDR2: SGHTA and FQGNSA. J gave up 6 bases and V 4 bases, and 2 bases lay outside the gene matches. CDR3 nucleotide sequence: TGTGCCAGCAGCTCTGGACTAGCGGGAGGCGAGCAGTACTTC. It codes for CASSSGLAGGEQYF.

This clonotype is termed medium-sized. Compared with germline, one end of the junction differs, possibly owing to a read error. The chain is built from TRBV6-1 and TRBJ2-5; maybe TRBD1 (6 bases). Germline V gene lookup returns CDR1 MNHNS and CDR2 SASEGT. This CDR3 comprises 14 residues. The CDR3 loop is CASSPGTTQETQYF. CDR3 nucleotide sequence: TGCGCCAGCAGCCCCGGGACAACCCAAGAGACCCAGTACTTC.

This chain connects TRBV6-1 to TRBJ2-3; TRBD1 or TRBD2 may be the D gene (5 bases each). Germline V gives CDR1 MNHNS, CDR2 SASEGT. The CDR3 has 15 residues. Deletions cut 4 bases from V and 1 base from J, with 12 bases between. DNA for the CDR3: TGTGCCAGCAGTGGAACGGGGCGAGGCACAGATACGCAGTATTTT. Translating gives CASSGTGRGTDTQYF.

V usage is TRBV20-1 and J usage is TRBJ1-1; no definite D call. The CDR3 has 12 amino acids. Germline assignment: CDR1 DFQATT and CDR2 SNEGSKA (reference sequence). V lost 2 bases to trimming and J lost 5 bases, with 9 bases between them. The DNA for the CDR3 is TGCAGTGCTAGAAGGATGGGGACTGAAGCTTTCTTT. As protein: CSARRMGTEAFF.

V gene TRBV29-1 combines with J gene TRBJ2-3, with D perhaps TRBD1 (6 bases). Germline lookup yields CDR1 SQVTM and CDR2 ANQGSEA. The CDR3 runs 16 residues. Trimming pared 0 bases from V and 0 bases from J, leaving 13 bases between. CDR3 protein: CSVEDLQGYSTDTQYF. CDR3 DNA: TGCAGCGTTGAAGATCTTCAGGGGTATAGCACAGATACGCAGTATTTT.

This clonotype is medium-sized within its sample. This rearrangement joins TRBV20-1 to TRBJ2-7; 14 bases are shared with TRBD2. From germline, CDR1 is DFQATT and CDR2 SNEGSKA (reference sequence). V shed 4 bases and J 3 bases; nucleotides not matched to a gene: 5. The CDR3 extends over 15 amino acids. The CDR3 reads CSAKTGTSGGYEQYF. The CDR3 DNA follows: TGCAGTGCTAAAACCGGGACTAGCGGGGGCTACGAGCAGTACTTC.

On this clonotype: A much larger clone sits a single nucleotide away, making a read error possible. The rearrangement links TRBV19 to TRBJ2-7, with D perhaps TRBD1 or TRBD2 (5 bases each). From germline, CDR1 is LNHDA and CDR2 SQIVND (reference sequence). This CDR3 is 15 amino acids long. The CDR3, as DNA: TGTACCAGTAGAAAAGGCCGGGACGGCTCCTACGAGCAGTACTTC. Translated, it gives CTSRKGRDGSYEQYF.

This clonotype was picked up a small number of times. The chain has TRBV20-1 and TRBJ2-1; D gene uncertain. Germline V CDR1 and CDR2: DFQATT, SNEGSKA (reference sequence). The V and J ends lost 0 bases and 1 base respectively, with 10 bases between them. The CDR3 consists of 15 residues. The CDR3 spells CSARDRYRSYNEQFF. The CDR3 region has the DNA TGCAGTGCTAGAGATCGGTACAGATCCTACAATGAGCAGTTCTTC.

By frequency in the sample, this clonotype is medium-sized. The rearrangement links TRBV15 to TRBJ2-7; 7 positions agree with TRBD1. CDR3 length: 13 amino acids. J lost 6 bases, V lost 5 bases, and 7 bases had no gene match. Germline V gene lookup returns CDR1 LNHNV and CDR2 YYDKDF (reference sequence). In DNA form, the CDR3 reads TGTGCCACCAGCCGGCGAGGGGGCGGCGAGCAGTACTTC. This encodes CATSRRGGGEQYF.

This rearrangement joins TRBV11-1 to TRBJ2-1, with TRBD2 identical over 7 bases. The CDR3 is 17 residues long. Losses at the gene ends were 2 bases for V and 0 bases for J; bases not matched to a gene: 7. Germline CDR1 and CDR2: SGHAT and FQDESV (reference sequence). Here the CDR3 DNA reads TGTGCCAGCAGCTTATCTAGCGGTGCTAGCTCCTACAATGAGCAGTTCTTC. Amino acid sequence: CASSLSSGASSYNEQFF.

The J gene is TRBJ2-7, the V gene TRBV20-1, with 11 bases matching TRBD2. V was pared by 3 bases and J by 1 base, with 5 bases of the junction left unmatched. CDR1 is DFQATT, CDR2 SNEGSKA, per germline (reference sequence). The CDR3 totals 15 residues. CDR3 residues: CSARKGLAGSYEQYF. CDR3 DNA sequence: TGCAGTGCTAGGAAAGGACTAGCGGGTTCCTACGAGCAGTACTTC.